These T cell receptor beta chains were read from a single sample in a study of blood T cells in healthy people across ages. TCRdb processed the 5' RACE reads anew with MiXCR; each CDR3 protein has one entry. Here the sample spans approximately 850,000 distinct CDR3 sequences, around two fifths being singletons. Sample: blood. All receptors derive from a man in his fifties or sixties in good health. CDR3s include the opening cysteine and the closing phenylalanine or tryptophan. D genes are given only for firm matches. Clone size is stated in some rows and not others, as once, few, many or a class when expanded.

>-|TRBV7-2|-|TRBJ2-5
CASSSNLLGQGETQYF
TGTGCCAGCAGCTCGAATCTGCTAGGACAAGGAGAGACCCAGTACTTC
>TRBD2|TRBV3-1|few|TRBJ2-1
CASSQDRLADNEQFF
TGTGCCAGCAGCCAAGATCGGCTAGCGGACAATGAGCAGTTCTTC
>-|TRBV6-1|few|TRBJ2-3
CASSERGIPDTQYF
TGTGCCAGCAGTGAAAGGGGGATCCCAGATACGCAGTATTTT
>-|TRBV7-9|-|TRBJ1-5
CASSQDITTDQPQHF
TGTGCCAGCAGCCAGGACATAACGACCGATCAGCCCCAGCATTTT
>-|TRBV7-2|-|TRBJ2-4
CASSRISALAKNIQYF
TGTGCCAGCAGCCGGATAAGCGCCTTAGCCAAAAACATTCAGTACTTC
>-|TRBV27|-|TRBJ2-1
CASSVLPGNEQFF
TGTGCCAGCAGTGTATTGCCGGGGAATGAGCAGTTCTTC
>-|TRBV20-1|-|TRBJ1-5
CSARDTGRGNQSQHF
TGCAGTGCTAGAGATACGGGGAGGGGCAATCAGTCCCAGCATTTT
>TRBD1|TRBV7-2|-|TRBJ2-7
CASSSSGTEGYEQYF
TGTGCCAGCAGCTCCTCCGGGACAGAGGGCTACGAGCAGTACTTC
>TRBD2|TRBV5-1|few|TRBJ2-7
CASSSLAGGTYEQYF
TGCGCCAGCAGCTCCCTAGCGGGGGGCACCTACGAGCAGTACTTC
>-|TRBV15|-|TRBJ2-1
CATSTEAVGTHNEQFF
TGTGCCACCAGCACTGAGGCCGTAGGGACCCACAATGAGCAGTTCTTC
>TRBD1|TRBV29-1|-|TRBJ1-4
CSASGQTNEKLFF
TGCAGCGCCTCGGGACAGACTAATGAAAAACTGTTTTTT
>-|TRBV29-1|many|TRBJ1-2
CSVDDRAYTF
TGCAGCGTTGATGATCGTGCGTACACCTTC
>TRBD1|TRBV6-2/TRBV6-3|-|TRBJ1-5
CASRRPGQGENQPQHF
TGTGCCAGCAGGCGTCCAGGACAGGGTGAGAATCAGCCCCAGCATTTT
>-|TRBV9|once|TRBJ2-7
CASSATVETYEQYF
TGTGCCAGCAGCGCAACGGTAGAAACCTACGAGCAGTACTTC
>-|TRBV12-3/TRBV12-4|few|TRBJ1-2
CASSLPWGGYTF
TGTGCCAGCAGTTTGCCCTGGGGTGGCTACACCTTC
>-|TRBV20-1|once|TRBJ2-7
CSAPLGDAGLSYEQYF
TGCAGTGCCCCCCTTGGAGATGCGGGGCTAAGCTACGAGCAGTACTTC
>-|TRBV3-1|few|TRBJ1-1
CASSYKRNTEAFF
TGTGCCAGCAGCTATAAACGGAACACTGAAGCTTTCTTT
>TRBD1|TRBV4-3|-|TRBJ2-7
CASSQEQGFEQYF
TGCGCCAGCAGCCAAGAACAGGGGTTCGAGCAGTACTTC
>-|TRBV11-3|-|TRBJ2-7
CASSSRGPSYEQYF
TGTGCCAGCAGCTCACGCGGGCCCTCCTACGAGCAGTACTTC
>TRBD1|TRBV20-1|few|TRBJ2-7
CSAKSGTGGFEQYF
TGCAGTGCGAAATCCGGGACAGGGGGCTTCGAGCAGTACTTC
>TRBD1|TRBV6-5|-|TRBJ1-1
CASSIAGTGIEAFF
TGTGCCAGCAGCATCGCCGGGACAGGGATTGAAGCTTTCTTT
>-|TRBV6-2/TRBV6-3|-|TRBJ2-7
CASSNAGTSYEQYF
TGTGCCAGCAGTAATGCCGGGACCTCCTACGAGCAGTACTTC
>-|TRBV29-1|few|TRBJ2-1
CSATKRGGNSYNEQFF
TGCAGCGCCACCAAGAGGGGCGGCAACTCCTACAATGAGCAGTTCTTC
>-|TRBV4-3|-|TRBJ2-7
CASSQQGTSYEQYF
TGCGCCAGCAGCCAGCAGGGAACTTCCTACGAGCAGTACTTC
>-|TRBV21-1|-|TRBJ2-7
CASSKAQQSGRIPYEQYF
TGTGCCAGCAGCAAAGCGCAACAATCAGGGCGAATACCCTACGAGCAGTACTTC
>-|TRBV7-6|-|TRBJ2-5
CASSPATDQETQYF
TGTGCCAGCAGCCCAGCCACAGATCAAGAGACCCAGTACTTC
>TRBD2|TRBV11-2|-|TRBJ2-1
CASSNPKRGLEKYNEQFF
TGTGCCAGCAGCAACCCGAAGCGGGGACTAGAGAAGTACAATGAGCAGTTCTTC
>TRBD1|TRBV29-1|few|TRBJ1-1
CSVAGTENTEAFF
TGCAGCGTTGCCGGGACAGAGAACACTGAAGCTTTCTTT
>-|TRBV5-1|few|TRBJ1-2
CASSLGAGLYGYTF
TGCGCCAGCAGCTTGGGGGCGGGCCTCTATGGCTACACCTTC
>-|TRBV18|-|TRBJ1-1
CASSPPFGTRTEAFF
TGTGCCAGCTCACCACCTTTCGGGACACGCACTGAAGCTTTCTTT
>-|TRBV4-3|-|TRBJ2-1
CASSQAVGVATSSYNEQFF
TGCGCCAGCAGCCAAGCAGTGGGGGTAGCGACGAGCTCCTACAATGAGCAGTTCTTC
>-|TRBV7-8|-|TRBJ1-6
CASSLWLDSYNSPLHF
TGTGCCAGCAGCCTGTGGTTGGACAGCTATAATTCACCCCTCCACTTT
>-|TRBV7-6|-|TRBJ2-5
CASSLLGVKETQYF
TGTGCTAGCAGCTTATTGGGGGTGAAGGAGACCCAGTACTTC
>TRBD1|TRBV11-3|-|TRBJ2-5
CASTGQYQETQYF
TGTGCCAGCACGGGACAGTACCAAGAGACCCAGTACTTC
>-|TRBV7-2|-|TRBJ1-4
CASSWVHSSGNEKLFF
TGTGCCAGCAGCTGGGTGCATTCGTCCGGTAATGAAAAACTGTTTTTT
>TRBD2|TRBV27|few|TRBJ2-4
CASRPLAGGQDKNIQYF
TGTGCCAGCAGACCCTTAGCGGGGGGGCAGGACAAAAACATTCAGTACTTC
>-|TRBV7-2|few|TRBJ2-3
CASRSTHATDTQYF
TGTGCCAGCAGGTCTACCCACGCCACAGATACGCAGTATTTT
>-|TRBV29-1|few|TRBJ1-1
CSVVRDNAEAFF
TGCAGCGTTGTCCGGGACAACGCCGAAGCTTTCTTT
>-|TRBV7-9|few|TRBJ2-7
CASSDGASSYEQYF
TGTGCCAGCAGCGACGGAGCCAGCTCCTACGAGCAGTACTTC
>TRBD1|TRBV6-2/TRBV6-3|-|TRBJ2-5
CASRLGQGGRAETQYF
TGTGCCAGCCGACTGGGACAGGGGGGTAGAGCGGAGACCCAGTACTTC
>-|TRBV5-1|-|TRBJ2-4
CASSTGTGNIQYF
TGCGCCAGCAGCACCGGGACGGGAAACATTCAGTACTTC
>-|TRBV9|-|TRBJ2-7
CASSVGVDNSYEQYF
TGTGCCAGCAGCGTAGGGGTTGACAACTCCTACGAGCAGTACTTC
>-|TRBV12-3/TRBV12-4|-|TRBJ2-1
CASVDTSSYNEQFF
TGTGCCAGCGTCGACACGAGCTCCTACAATGAGCAGTTCTTC
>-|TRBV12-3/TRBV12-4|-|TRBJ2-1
CASSLGAFFRFF
TGTGCCAGCAGTTTAGGTGCGTTCTTTCGGTTCTTC
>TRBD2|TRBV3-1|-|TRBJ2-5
CASNPGGAETQYF
TGTGCCAGCAATCCGGGGGGAGCTGAGACCCAGTACTTC
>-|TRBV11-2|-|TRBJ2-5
CASSRGRADQETQYF
TGTGCCAGCAGCCGGGGACGAGCGGACCAAGAGACCCAGTACTTC
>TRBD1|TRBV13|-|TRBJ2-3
CASSVTGDVQDTQYF
TGTGCCAGCAGCGTAACAGGGGATGTTCAAGATACGCAGTATTTT
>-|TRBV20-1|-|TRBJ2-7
CSSAGHSPYEQYF
TGCAGCTCGGCGGGACACTCTCCCTACGAGCAGTACTTC
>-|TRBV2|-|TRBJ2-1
CASSEESDNEQFF
TGTGCCAGCAGTGAGGAATCAGACAATGAGCAGTTCTTC
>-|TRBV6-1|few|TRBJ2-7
CASSASPGLALGRYEQYF
TGTGCCAGCAGTGCGTCCCCGGGACTTGCTTTGGGTCGCTACGAGCAGTACTTC
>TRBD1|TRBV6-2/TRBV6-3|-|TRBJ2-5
CASSYGLDRGIETQYF
TGTGCCAGCAGTTACGGCTTGGACAGGGGTATCGAGACCCAGTACTTC
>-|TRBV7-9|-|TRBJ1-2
CASSFTGNGYTF
TGTGCCAGCAGCTTCACAGGGAATGGCTACACCTTC
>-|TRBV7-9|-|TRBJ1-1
CASSRTGVLEAFF
TGTGCCAGCAGTCGGACCGGGGTTCTGGAAGCTTTCTTT
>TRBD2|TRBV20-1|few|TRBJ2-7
CSARGGDSYNEQYF
TGCAGTGCAAGGGGAGGGGACTCCTACAATGAGCAGTACTTC